This passage covers 20 T cell receptor beta chains from one sample sequenced in a study of blood T cell repertoires in COVID-19. Clones were sequenced by immunoSEQ multiplex PCR, and TCRdb holds only the in-frame ones, with some missing. The sample includes roughly 300,000 clones, around four fifths of them seen just once. Sample: peripheral blood. These receptors originate from a woman between 45 and 60 years old with acute or convalescent COVID-19.

This clone was recorded once. CDR3 sequence (DNA): TGTGCCAGCAAACACAGTTTCCAAGAGACCCAGTACTTC. Translation: CASKHSFQETQYF. The genes are TRBV25-1 and TRBJ2-5, with no clear D. The CDR3 has 13 residues. V lost 7 bases, J lost 1 base, and 10 bases lay in between. Germline V lookup: CDR1 MGHDK, CDR2 SYGVNS.

The rearrangement joins TRBV6-2 or TRBV6-3 to TRBJ1-2; D is uncertain. The CDR3 is 16 amino acids. V was pared by 5 bases and J by 0 bases, with 16 bases between. Germline CDR1 and CDR2: MNHEY and SVGEGT. The CDR3 protein is CASSDAPGTANYGYTF. In nucleotides, the CDR3 is TGTGCCAGCAGTGATGCCCCGGGAACAGCTAACTATGGCTACACCTTC.

The chain is built from TRBV6-1 and TRBJ1-3; the D gene is possibly TRBD1 (5 bases). The germline V gene encodes CDR1 MNHNS and CDR2 SASEGT. The CDR3 runs 14 residues. V lost 5 bases, J lost 0 bases, and 8 bases lay in between. The CDR3 region is CASSQQVSGNTIYF. As DNA, the CDR3 is TGTGCCAGCAGTCAACAGGTCTCTGGAAACACCATATATTTT.

This rearrangement joins TRBV5-6 to TRBJ2-7; weak D call: TRBD1 (5 bases). CDR3 length: 14 residues. Trimming cost V 0 bases and J 5 bases, with 12 bases left between them. Germline CDR1 SGHDT, CDR2 YYEEEE. CDR3 in amino acids: CASSLAGRADEQYV. DNA for the CDR3: TGTGCCAGCAGCTTGGCCGGCAGGGCGGACGAGCAGTACGTC.

The rearrangement links TRBV5-4 to TRBJ1-1; D is perhaps TRBD1 (6 bases). V was shortened by 5 bases and J by 1 base, with 15 bases between the two germline ends. Germline values: CDR1 SGHNT, CDR2 YYREEE (reference sequence). The CDR3 is 15 residues long. The DNA of the CDR3 is TGTGCCAGCAGTATCCAAGGGGGGGAGAACACTGAAGCTTTCTTT. The encoded protein is CASSIQGGENTEAFF. The full variable domain, with the rest looked up from reference TRBV5-4 and TRBJ1-1, is ETGVTQSPTHLIKTRGQQVTLRCSSQSGHNTVSWYQQALGQGPQFIFQYYREEENGRGNFPPRFSGLQFPNYSSELNVNALELDDSALYLCASSIQGGENTEAFFGQGTRLTVV.

This chain joins TRBV7-2 and TRBJ2-7; no clear D. V was clipped by 4 bases and J by 2 bases, with 15 bases between them. This CDR3 has 15 residues. The germline gives CDR1 SGHTA, CDR2 FQGNSA. CDR3 region: CASSWSDGPAYEQYF. The CDR3 coding sequence is TGTGCCAGCAGCTGGTCCGATGGGCCAGCCTACGAGCAGTACTTC. Drawing the rest from reference TRBV7-2 and TRBJ2-7, the complete variable domain is GAGVSQSPSNKVTEKGKDVELRCDPISGHTALYWYRQSLGQGLEFLIYFQGNSAPDKSGLPSDRFSAERTGGSVSTLTIQRTQQEDSAVYLCASSWSDGPAYEQYFGPGTRLTVT.

The chain employs TRBV7-2 and TRBJ1-1; possible D gene TRBD1, 5 bases. V was pared by 5 bases and J by 3 bases, with 16 bases between. The CDR3 sequence is 15 residues long. The germline V gene encodes CDR1 SGHTA and CDR2 FQGNSA. CDR3 region: CASSLGTPSYTEAFF. CDR3 in DNA: TGTGCCAGCAGCCTGGGGACTCCCTCTTACACTGAAGCTTTCTTT.

J is TRBJ2-3 and V is TRBV9; 8 nucleotides line up with TRBD1. The V gene end was trimmed by 0 bases and the J gene end by 3 bases; junction bases not matched to a gene: 3. Per germline, CDR1 SGDLS and CDR2 YYNGEE. The CDR3 has 15 residues. CDR3 sequence reads: CASSVGQGTTDTQYF. CDR3 nucleotides: TGTGCCAGCAGCGTAGGACAGGGGACGACAGATACGCAGTATTTT.

The chain links TRBV28 to TRBJ2-6; the D gene is possibly TRBD1 (6 bases). V dropped 3 bases and J dropped 3 bases, with 12 bases sitting between them. This CDR3 is 16 amino acids long. Germline V gives CDR1 MDHEN, CDR2 SYDVKM. This CDR3 reads CASSFSGQGGANVLTF. CDR3 bases: TGTGCCAGCAGTTTTTCGGGACAAGGTGGGGCCAACGTCCTGACTTTC.

The chain combines TRBV24-1 with TRBJ1-2; the match to TRBD1 covers 8 bases. Germline loops: CDR1 KGHDR, CDR2 SFDVKD. This CDR3 spans 15 amino acids. V lost 3 bases and J lost 8; bases outside the gene matches: 10. This CDR3 is CATSDPRGTGDGYTF. The CDR3 DNA sequence: TGTGCCACCAGTGATCCGCGCGGGACAGGCGACGGCTACACCTTC.

The rearrangement links TRBV7-2 to TRBJ1-3; D is undetermined. The CDR3 is 11 residues long. The V gene's germline CDR1 is SGHTA and CDR2 FQGNSA. V was pared by 3 bases and J by 8 bases, with 5 bases between. CDR3 amino acids: CASSLRYTIYF. The DNA of the CDR3 is TGTGCCAGCAGCTTGAGGTACACCATATATTTT.

The chain links TRBV7-6 to TRBJ2-2; 11 bases agree with TRBD2. V gave up 5 bases and J gave up 3 bases; unmatched junction bases: 5. This CDR3 spans 16 amino acids. Germline V lookup: CDR1 SGHVS, CDR2 FNYEAQ. The CDR3, as DNA: TGTGCCAGCAGCCCCGGGACTAGCGGATACACCGGGGAGCTGTTTTTT. This sequence encodes CASSPGTSGYTGELFF.

Only one count was recorded for this clone. The J gene is TRBJ2-5, the V gene TRBV9; D is uncertain. This CDR3 has 15 amino acids. Deletions cut 0 bases from V and 5 bases from J, with 14 bases between. Germline-derived CDR1 and CDR2 are SGDLS and YYNGEE. CDR3 coding DNA: TGTGCCAGCAGCGTAGTACCCCGGGTTTCTGAGACCCAGTACTTC. Its translation is CASSVVPRVSETQYF.

The chain has TRBV11-2 and TRBJ1-5, with a tentative D call TRBD1 (5 bases). V lost 0 bases to trimming and J lost 7 bases, with 13 bases between them. There are 15 residues in the CDR3. Germline V gene data show CDR1 as SGHAT and CDR2 as FQNNGV. The CDR3 here is CASSLELQGGQPQHF. Here the CDR3 DNA reads TGTGCCAGCAGCTTAGAACTCCAGGGTGGGCAGCCCCAGCATTTT.

The V and J genes are TRBV6-1 and TRBJ2-7; 10 bases fit TRBD1. Germline CDR1 and CDR2: MNHNS and SASEGT. The CDR3 has 17 residues. With 3 bases clipped from V and 7 bases from J, the junction kept 15 bases outside the gene matches. For the CDR3, the DNA is TGTGCCAGCAGTGAGGAGGCAGGGGGACAGGGGTTCGGGGAGCAGTACGTC. Its translation is CASSEEAGGQGFGEQYV.

This chain connects TRBV5-4 to TRBJ2-4; 7 nucleotides match TRBD2. The CDR3 totals 15 residues. Trimming at V came to 4 bases and at J to 3 bases, leaving 7 bases not matched to a gene. CDR1 SGHNT and CDR2 YYREEE come from the germline V gene (reference sequence). Written as DNA, the CDR3 is TGTGCCAGCAGCCCCGGGGGAGGGGTCAAAAACATTCAGTACTTC. This sequence encodes CASSPGGGVKNIQYF.

CDR3 DNA sequence: TGTGCCAGCAGGGCTGCCACCATATATTTT. Translation gives CASRAATIYF. V usage is TRBV2 and J usage is TRBJ1-3, with D unresolved. The V gene lost 6 bases and the J gene lost 9 bases, with 6 bases spanning the gap. The length of the CDR3 is 10 residues. Per the germline V gene, CDR1 is SNHLY and CDR2 is FYNNEI.

This CDR3 is CAISDGPLGGDEQFF. The CDR3 coding sequence is TGTGCCATCAGTGATGGGCCCCTGGGCGGGGATGAGCAGTTCTTC. The chain recombines TRBV10-3 with TRBJ2-1; a possible D gene is TRBD2 (6 bases). The germline V gene has CDR1 ENHRY and CDR2 SYGVKD. The CDR3 totals 15 residues. V was shortened by 3 bases and J by 8 bases, with 17 bases between the two germline ends.

This clone is a singleton in its sample. The V and J genes are TRBV7-9 and TRBJ2-7; 10 positions agree with TRBD1. Trimming took 3 bases from V and 3 from J; bases not matched to a gene: 5. The CDR3 extends over 15 amino acids. Germline CDR1 SEHNR, CDR2 FQNEAQ (reference sequence). CDR3 DNA: TGTGCCAGCAGCTTCTCGGGGACAGGGGTCTACGAGCAGTACTTC. Amino acid sequence: CASSFSGTGVYEQYF.

This clone showed up just a few times. The J gene is TRBJ1-2, the V gene TRBV7-8, with D tentatively TRBD1 (6 bases). Germline V lookup: CDR1 SGHVS, CDR2 FQNEAQ. V was cut by 5 bases and J by 8 bases, with 18 bases left in between. The CDR3 spans 14 residues. This CDR3 reads CASSIGGALTGYTF. CDR3 DNA: TGTGCCAGCAGCATTGGGGGCGCGCTCACCGGCTACACCTTC.